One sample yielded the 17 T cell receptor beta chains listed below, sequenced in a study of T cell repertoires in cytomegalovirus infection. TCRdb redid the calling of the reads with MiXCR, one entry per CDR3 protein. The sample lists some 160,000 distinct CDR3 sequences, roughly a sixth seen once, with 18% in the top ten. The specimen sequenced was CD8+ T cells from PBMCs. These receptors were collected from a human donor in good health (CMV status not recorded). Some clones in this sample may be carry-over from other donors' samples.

This chain's CDR3 is CASTRTSEAEQFF. For the CDR3, the DNA is TGTGCCAGCACCCGGACTAGTGAGGCTGAGCAGTTCTTC. This chain uses TRBV28 with TRBJ2-1; TRBD2 aligns across 7 bases. The V gene end was trimmed by 7 bases and the J gene end by 9 bases; junction bases not matched to a gene: 9. CDR1 is MDHEN and CDR2 is SYDVKM in the germline V gene. The CDR3 loop spans 13 amino acids.

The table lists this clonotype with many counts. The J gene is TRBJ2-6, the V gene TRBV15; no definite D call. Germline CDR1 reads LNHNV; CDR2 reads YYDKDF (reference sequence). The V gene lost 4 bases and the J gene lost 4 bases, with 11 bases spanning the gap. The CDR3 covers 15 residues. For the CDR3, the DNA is TGTGCCACCAGCATTGACACTCCAGGGGCCAACGTCCTGACTTTC. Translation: CATSIDTPGANVLTF.

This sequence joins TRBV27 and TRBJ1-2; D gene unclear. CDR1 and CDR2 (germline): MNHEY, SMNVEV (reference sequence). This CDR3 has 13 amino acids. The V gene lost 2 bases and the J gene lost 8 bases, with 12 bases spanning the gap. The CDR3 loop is CASSLRTGRGYTF. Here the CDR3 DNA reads TGTGCCAGCAGTTTACGTACGGGTAGAGGCTACACCTTC.

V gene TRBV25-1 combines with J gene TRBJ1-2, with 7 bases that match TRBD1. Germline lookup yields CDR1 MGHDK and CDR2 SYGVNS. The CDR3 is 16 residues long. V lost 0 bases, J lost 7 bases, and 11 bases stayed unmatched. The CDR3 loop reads CASSEYSAGTASGYTF. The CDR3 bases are TGTGCCAGCAGTGAATACTCCGCCGGGACAGCGAGTGGCTACACCTTC.

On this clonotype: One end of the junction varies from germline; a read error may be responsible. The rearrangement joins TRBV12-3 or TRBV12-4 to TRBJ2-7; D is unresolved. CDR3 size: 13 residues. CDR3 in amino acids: CAGSSVGWYEQYF. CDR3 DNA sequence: TGTGCCGGCAGTTCGGTCGGTTGGTACGAGCAGTACTTC.

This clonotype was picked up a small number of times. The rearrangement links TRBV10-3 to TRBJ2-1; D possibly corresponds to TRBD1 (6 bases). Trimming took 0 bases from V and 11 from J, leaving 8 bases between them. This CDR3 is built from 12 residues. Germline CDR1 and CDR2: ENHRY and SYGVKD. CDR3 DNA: TGTGCCATCAGTGAGTCCGGACAGCAGCAGTTCTTC. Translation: CAISESGQQQFF.

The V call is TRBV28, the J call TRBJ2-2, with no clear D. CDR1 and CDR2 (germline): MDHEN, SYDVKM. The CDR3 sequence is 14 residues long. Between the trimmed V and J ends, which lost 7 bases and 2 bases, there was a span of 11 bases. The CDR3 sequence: CASTWLGNTGELFF. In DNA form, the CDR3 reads TGTGCCAGCACTTGGTTGGGAAACACCGGGGAGCTGTTTTTT.

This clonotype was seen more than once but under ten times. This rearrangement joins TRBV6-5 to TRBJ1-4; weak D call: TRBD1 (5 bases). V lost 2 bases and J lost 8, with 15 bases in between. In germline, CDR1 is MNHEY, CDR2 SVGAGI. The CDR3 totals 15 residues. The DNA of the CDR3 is TGTGCCAGCAGTTACGGGGCAGGGATTGGGGAAAAACTGTTTTTT. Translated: CASSYGAGIGEKLFF.

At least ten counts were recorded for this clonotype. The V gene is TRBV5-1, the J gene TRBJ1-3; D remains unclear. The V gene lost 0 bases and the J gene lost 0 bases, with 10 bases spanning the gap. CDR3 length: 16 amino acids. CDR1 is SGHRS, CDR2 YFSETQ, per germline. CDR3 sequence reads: CASSLVGAYSGNTIYF. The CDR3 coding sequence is TGCGCCAGCAGCTTGGTGGGAGCCTACTCTGGAAACACCATATATTTT.

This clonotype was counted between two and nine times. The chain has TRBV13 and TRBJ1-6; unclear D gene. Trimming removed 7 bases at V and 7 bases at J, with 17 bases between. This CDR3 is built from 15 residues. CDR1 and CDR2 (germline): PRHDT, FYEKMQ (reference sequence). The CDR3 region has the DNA TGTGCCAGCACCCTATGGGCGGGCAGCAATTCACCCCTCCACTTT. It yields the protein CASTLWAGSNSPLHF.

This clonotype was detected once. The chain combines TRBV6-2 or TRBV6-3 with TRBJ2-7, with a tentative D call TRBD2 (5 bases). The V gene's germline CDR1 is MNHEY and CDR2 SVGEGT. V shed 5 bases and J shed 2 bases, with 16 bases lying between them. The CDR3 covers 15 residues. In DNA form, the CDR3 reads TGTGCCAGCAGTCAATCTAGCAGGAAGGCCTACGAGCAGTACTTC. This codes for CASSQSSRKAYEQYF.

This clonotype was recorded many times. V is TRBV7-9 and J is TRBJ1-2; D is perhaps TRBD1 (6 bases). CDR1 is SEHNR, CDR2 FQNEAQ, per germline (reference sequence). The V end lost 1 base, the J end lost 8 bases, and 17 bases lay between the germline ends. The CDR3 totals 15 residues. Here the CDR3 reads CASSLGTPRGVGYTF. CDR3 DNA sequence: TGTGCCAGCAGCTTAGGGACGCCAAGGGGGGTCGGCTACACCTTC.

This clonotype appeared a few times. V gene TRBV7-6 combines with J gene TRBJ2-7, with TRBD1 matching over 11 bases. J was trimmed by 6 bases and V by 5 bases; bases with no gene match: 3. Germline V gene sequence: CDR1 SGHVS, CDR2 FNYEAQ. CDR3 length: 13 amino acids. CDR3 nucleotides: TGTGCCAGCAGCCGGACAGGGGGCATCGAGCAGTACTTC. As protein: CASSRTGGIEQYF. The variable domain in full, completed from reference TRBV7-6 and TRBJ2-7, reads GAGVSQSPRYKVTKRGQDVALRCDPISGHVSLYWYRQALGQGPEFLTYFNYEAQQDKSGLPNDRFSAERPEGSISTLTIQRTEQRDSAMYRCASSRTGGIEQYFGPGTRLTVT.

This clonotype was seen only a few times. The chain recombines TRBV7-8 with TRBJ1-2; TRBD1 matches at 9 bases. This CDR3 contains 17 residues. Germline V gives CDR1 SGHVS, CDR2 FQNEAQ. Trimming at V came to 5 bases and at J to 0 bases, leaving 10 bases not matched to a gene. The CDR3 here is CASSTWDRETSNYGYTF. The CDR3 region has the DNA TGTGCCAGCAGCACCTGGGACAGGGAAACATCTAACTATGGCTACACCTTC.

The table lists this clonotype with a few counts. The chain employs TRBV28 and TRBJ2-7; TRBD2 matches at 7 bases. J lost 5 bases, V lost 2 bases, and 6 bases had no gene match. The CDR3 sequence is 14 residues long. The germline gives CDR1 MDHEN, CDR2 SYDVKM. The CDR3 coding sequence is TGTGCCAGCAGTTTACGTGGGAGGGGCAACGAGCAGTACTTC. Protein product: CASSLRGRGNEQYF.

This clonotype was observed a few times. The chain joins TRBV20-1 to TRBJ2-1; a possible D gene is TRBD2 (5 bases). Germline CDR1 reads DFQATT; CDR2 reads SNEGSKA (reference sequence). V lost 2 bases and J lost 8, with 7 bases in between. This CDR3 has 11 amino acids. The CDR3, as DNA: TGCAGTGCTAGATCGAGGGATGAGCAGTTCTTC. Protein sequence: CSARSRDEQFF.

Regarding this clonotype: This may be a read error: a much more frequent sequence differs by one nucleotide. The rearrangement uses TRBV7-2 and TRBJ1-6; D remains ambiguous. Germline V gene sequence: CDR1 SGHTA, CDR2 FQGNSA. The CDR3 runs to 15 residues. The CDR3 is CASSPVAVYNLPLHF. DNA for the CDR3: TGTGCCAGCAGTCCGGTGGCAGTTTATAATTTACCCCTCCACTTT.